These 30 T cell receptor beta chains were sequenced from one sample in a study of CXCR3-negative and CXCR3-positive naive CD8 T cells. The TRB cDNA libraries were prepared by 5' RACE with UMI labels. No DNA is given; TCRdb re-called the 5' RACE reads and lists each CDR3 protein once. This sample's clone table lists 55,000 to 75,000 distinct CDR3 sequences. The antigens these receptors bind are not known. Study findings and constraints: For CXCR3-positive naive cells, TRB CDR3s were more hydrophobic than those of CXCR3-negative naive cells.

The sample comprised naive CXCR3+ CD8+ T cells from blood. Subset indicated: CD45RO-CCR7+CD27+CD95- naive CD8+ T cells expressing CXCR3 (TNR3+). The receptors were gathered from a human donor in good health. Some clones in this sample may be carry-over from other donors' samples.

The chain links TRBV5-6 to TRBJ2-1. This CDR3 contains 12 residues. Per germline, CDR1 SGHDT and CDR2 YYEEEE. The CDR3 protein is CASSLAESEQFF.

The chain recombines TRBV18 with TRBJ2-2; the D call of TRBD2 rests on TCRdb alone, since no DNA is present to check it. CDR3 size: 16 residues. Germline V CDR1 and CDR2: KGHSH, LQKENI. The CDR3 loop reads CASSPEPGGLTGELFF.

The chain employs TRBV6-5 and TRBJ2-7. Per germline, CDR1 MNHEY and CDR2 SVGAGI. The CDR3 totals 14 residues. The CDR3 here is CASSYERWSYEQYF.

The V call is TRBV12-3 or TRBV12-4, the J call TRBJ2-1; TCRdb's D gene call, TRBD2, goes unchecked for lack of DNA. This CDR3 has 14 amino acids. The CDR3 is CASGDGLLHNEQFF.

This chain connects TRBV6-2 or TRBV6-3 to TRBJ2-1. The CDR3 sequence is 12 residues long. Germline CDR1 reads MNHEY; CDR2 reads SVGEGT. Here the CDR3 reads CASSRFYNEQFF.

The chain is built from TRBV20-1 and TRBJ2-5; the TRBD1 assignment by TCRdb is unverifiable without DNA. CDR1 and CDR2 (germline): DFQATT, SNEGSKA (reference sequence). The CDR3 is 12 residues long. The CDR3 sequence: CSARHRAETQYF.

CDR3 amino acids: CASSDPVSTGEGGTQYF. The chain uses TRBV25-1 and TRBJ2-5; lacking DNA, the TRBD2 call made by TCRdb goes unchecked. Germline assignment: CDR1 MGHDK and CDR2 SYGVNS. The CDR3 length is 17 residues.

This chain uses TRBV9 with TRBJ1-1; the D call of TRBD1 rests on TCRdb alone, since no DNA is present to check it. Germline-derived CDR1 and CDR2 are SGDLS and YYNGEE. CDR3 length equals 18 residues. The CDR3 reads CASSPRFYLQGDGTEAFF.

The V gene is TRBV3-1, the J gene TRBJ2-3; checking the TCRdb D call of TRBD1 is not possible without DNA. This CDR3 has 14 amino acids. Per the germline V gene, CDR1 is LGHDT and CDR2 is YNNKEL (reference sequence). The CDR3 spells CASSQGDHTDTQYF.

The chain recombines TRBV2 with TRBJ2-7; TCRdb's D call of TRBD1 is untestable without DNA. From germline, CDR1 is SNHLY and CDR2 FYNNEI. The CDR3 runs 12 residues. The CDR3: CASMGQSYEQYF.

V and J are TRBV28 and TRBJ2-1; TCRdb reports TRBD2, a call that lacks DNA to check it against. The CDR3 length is 15 residues. The germline CDR1 and CDR2 sequences are MDHEN and SYDVKM. CDR3 residues: CASSFAGSPYNEQFF.

The rearrangement joins TRBV29-1 to TRBJ2-6. The CDR3 loop spans 14 amino acids. CDR1 and CDR2 (germline): SQVTM, ANQGSEA. CDR3 protein: CSAKGRSGANVLTF.

This chain links TRBV13 with TRBJ1-5; the TRBD1 assignment by TCRdb is unverifiable without DNA. CDR1 and CDR2 from the germline V gene are PRHDT and FYEKMQ (reference sequence). The CDR3 consists of 15 residues. The CDR3 loop reads CASSLGTGGRQPQHF.

The chain recombines TRBV14 with TRBJ2-5; TCRdb indicates TRBD1, and absent DNA this call remains unverified. Germline assignment: CDR1 SGHDN and CDR2 FVKESK. The CDR3 runs to 16 residues. The CDR3 loop reads CASSQDPWDIQETQYF.

This rearrangement joins TRBV7-3 to TRBJ2-5; as DNA is missing, the TRBD2 call by TCRdb cannot be tested. The CDR3 spans 15 residues. Germline V gives CDR1 SGHTA, CDR2 FQGTGA. CDR3: CASSITSGAQETQYF.

The chain couples TRBV6-5 to TRBJ2-2; TCRdb returns TRBD2, unconfirmable since there is no DNA. Germline CDR1 is MNHEY and CDR2 is SVGAGI. The length of the CDR3 is 18 residues. The CDR3 is CASSYDPGTSGSSGELFF.

The CDR3: CASSPTGREQFF. This rearrangement joins TRBV6-5 to TRBJ2-1; TCRdb's D call of TRBD1 is untestable without DNA. The CDR3 is 12 amino acids. Looked up from germline, CDR1 is MNHEY and CDR2 is SVGAGI.

The chain combines TRBV11-2 with TRBJ2-7; checking the TCRdb D call of TRBD1 is not possible without DNA. The CDR3 contains 14 residues. Germline CDR1 and CDR2: SGHAT and FQNNGV. The CDR3 loop is CASRGQRSSYEQYF.

The rearrangement links TRBV25-1 to TRBJ2-7; TCRdb's D call, TRBD1, is unchecked because there is no DNA. In germline, CDR1 is MGHDK, CDR2 SYGVNS. The CDR3 length is 12 residues. CDR3 protein: CASSRGNYQQYF.

The chain combines TRBV5-6 with TRBJ2-2; no DNA is available, so the TRBD1 call from TCRdb remains unchecked. The CDR3 is 16 residues long. Germline CDR1 is SGHDT and CDR2 is YYEEEE. This chain's CDR3 is CASSLLTGPNTGELFF.

The genes are TRBV12-3 or TRBV12-4 and TRBJ1-5; with no DNA, the TCRdb D assignment of TRBD1 cannot be verified. The CDR3 contains 14 residues. The CDR3: CASSLDRGNQPQHF.

The chain recombines TRBV7-9 with TRBJ2-7; TCRdb picks TRBD2, but there is no DNA to check that call. Germline assignment: CDR1 SEHNR and CDR2 FQNEAQ (reference sequence). The CDR3 has 15 amino acids. This CDR3 is CASSPTSGLSYEQYF.

The chain links TRBV29-1 to TRBJ1-1. The CDR3 spans 11 residues. CDR1 and CDR2 from the germline V gene are SQVTM and ANQGSEA. CDR3 sequence: CSVGDGSEAFF. The whole variable domain, filled in from reference TRBV29-1 and TRBJ1-1, reads SAVISQKPSRDICQRGTSLTIQCQVDSQVTMMFWYRQQPGQSLTLIATANQGSEATYESGFVIDKFPISRPNLTFSTLTVSNMSPEDSSIYLCSVGDGSEAFFGQGTRLTVV.

This chain uses TRBV20-1 with TRBJ2-7; TCRdb proposes TRBD1, but this gene call is untestable without DNA. CDR1 is DFQATT and CDR2 is SNEGSKA in the germline V gene (reference sequence). The CDR3 loop spans 14 amino acids. The chain's CDR3 is CSARRTGISYEQYF.

The J gene is TRBJ2-7, the V gene TRBV15; without DNA, the TCRdb call of TRBD1 cannot be checked. CDR3 length equals 15 residues. CDR1 and CDR2 (germline): LNHNV, YYDKDF (reference sequence). CDR3 sequence: CATSRARGQGSEQYF.

The genes are TRBV7-9 and TRBJ2-7. This CDR3 is built from 12 residues. The germline gives CDR1 SEHNR, CDR2 FQNEAQ (reference sequence). This chain's CDR3 is CASSFTGYERYF.

This chain uses TRBV4-3 with TRBJ2-6; the TRBD1 assignment by TCRdb is unverifiable without DNA. Germline V gene sequence: CDR1 LGHNA, CDR2 YSLEER. The CDR3 covers 18 residues. This chain's CDR3 is CASSQGQGIASGANVLTF.

J is TRBJ2-2 and V is TRBV10-3. This CDR3 is built from 13 residues. Germline V gives CDR1 ENHRY, CDR2 SYGVKD. This CDR3 is CAIQEANTGELFF.

The rearrangement joins TRBV6-5 to TRBJ2-1; TCRdb calls TRBD1, which cannot be checked without DNA. CDR1 is MNHEY, CDR2 SVGAGI, per germline. CDR3 length: 17 amino acids. Here the CDR3 reads CASSYGSGDTIYNEQFF.

The chain joins TRBV20-1 to TRBJ2-7; TCRdb calls TRBD1, which cannot be checked without DNA. The germline V gene encodes CDR1 DFQATT and CDR2 SNEGSKA (reference sequence). The CDR3 spans 13 residues. The CDR3 protein is CSARGQGIDEQYF.